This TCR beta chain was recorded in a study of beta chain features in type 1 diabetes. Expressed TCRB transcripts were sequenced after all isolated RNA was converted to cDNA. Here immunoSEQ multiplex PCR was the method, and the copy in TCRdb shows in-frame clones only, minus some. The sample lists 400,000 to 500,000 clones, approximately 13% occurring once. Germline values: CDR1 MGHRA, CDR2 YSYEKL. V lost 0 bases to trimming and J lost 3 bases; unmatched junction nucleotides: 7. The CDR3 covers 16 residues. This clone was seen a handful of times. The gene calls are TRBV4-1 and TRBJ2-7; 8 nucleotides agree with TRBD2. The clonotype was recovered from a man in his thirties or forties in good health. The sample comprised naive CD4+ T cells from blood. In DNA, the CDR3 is TGCGCCAGCAGCCAAGAGTTCACAGCGGGGGTCTACGAGCAGTACTTC. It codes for CASSQEFTAGVYEQYF.